This T cell receptor beta chain appears in the sequencing data of a study of cytomegalovirus exposure and HLA in healthy donors. As concerns this clone: Its target is unknown.

The study ran its PCR with 60 Vbeta and 13 Jbeta primers. Only in-frame clones appear in the TCRdb table, and some are missing; sequencing was by immunoSEQ multiplex PCR. The sample holds 83,000 or so clones, roughly 79% seen once. Germline CDR1 reads LNHDA; CDR2 reads SQIVND (reference sequence). Deletions cut 5 bases from V and 0 bases from J, with 11 bases between. The CDR3 is 15 residues long. Findings and caveats of the study: Researchers left out some V segments, among them TRBV6-2 and TRBV6-3, as indistinguishable.

The specimen sequenced was PBMCs. This receptor was taken from a woman aged 30 to 39 in good health and CMV-seronegative. This rearrangement joins TRBV19 to TRBJ2-1; maybe TRBD2 (5 bases). The DNA for the CDR3 is TGTGCCAGTAGTTACGGCGGGTTCTCCTACAATGAGCAGTTCTTC. It yields the protein CASSYGGFSYNEQFF.